The sample holds a few counts of the clone carrying this TCR beta chain. TCRdb recomputed calls from the 5' RACE reads with MiXCR, one row per CDR3 protein. Among 450,000 or so distinct CDR3 sequences listed, approximately 15% were seen once. The CDR3 covers 15 residues. Trimming cost V 2 bases and J 0 bases, with 8 bases left between them. The sample belongs to a study of identical twins. These data were likewise used in another study, on yellow fever vaccine responses in identical twins.

The rearrangement joins TRBV12-3 or TRBV12-4 to TRBJ1-5; tentatively, D is TRBD1 (5 bases). The sequence was obtained from a woman between 18 and 29 years old in good health. Material for sequencing was CD4+ T cells sorted from blood. The CDR3 region is CASSLSQGSNQPQHF. The DNA for the CDR3 is TGTGCCAGCAGTTTATCGCAGGGTAGCAATCAGCCCCAGCATTTT.